The 16 T cell receptor beta chains presented below share a single source sample, sequenced in a study of T cell repertoires in cytomegalovirus infection. TCRdb re-called the reads through MiXCR, storing one row per CDR3 protein. The data contain 450,000 to 550,000 distinct CDR3 sequences, more than 15% of them singletons. Specimen: CD8+ T cells from PBMCs. The receptors were gathered from a human donor in good health (CMV status not recorded). Some clones in this sample may be carry-over from other donors' samples.

This clonotype was detected many times. Sequence at one end of the junction differs from germline and may be a read error. Here the CDR3 reads CASSLAETLYEQYF. The CDR3 DNA sequence: TGTGCCAGCAGTCTAGCGGAGACCCTCTACGAGCAGTACTTC. The rearrangement joins TRBV12-3 or TRBV12-4 to TRBJ2-7; 7 nucleotides align to TRBD2. The CDR3 is made up of 14 amino acids.

This chain connects TRBV19 to TRBJ1-1; 7 bases are shared with TRBD1. The length of the CDR3 is 13 residues. After removal of 4 bases from V and 4 bases from J, the junction contained 3 bases not matched to a gene. Germline V gives CDR1 LNHDA, CDR2 SQIVND (reference sequence). Here the CDR3 reads CASSTYRGTEAFF. In DNA, the CDR3 is TGTGCCAGTAGTACTTACAGGGGCACTGAAGCTTTCTTT.

The gene calls are TRBV11-2 and TRBJ2-7; tentatively, D is TRBD1 (6 bases). CDR3 length: 13 amino acids. The germline V and J ends were trimmed by 1 base and 5 bases, with 9 bases remaining between them. The germline V gene encodes CDR1 SGHAT and CDR2 FQNNGV. The CDR3 reads CASSLGGQDEQYF. The CDR3 DNA follows: TGTGCCAGCAGCTTAGGGGGGCAGGACGAGCAGTACTTC.

This clonotype has at least ten counts. J is TRBJ1-2 and V is TRBV10-3; no firm D call. CDR1 ENHRY and CDR2 SYGVKD come from the germline V gene. The CDR3 extends over 14 amino acids. V lost 6 bases, J lost 1 base, and 12 bases lay in between. The CDR3 DNA is TGTGCCATCAGAAGGGAGGGTAATAACTATGGCTACACCTTC. Translated, it gives CAIRREGNNYGYTF.

The chain links TRBV4-1 to TRBJ2-3; D is unclear. Trimming removed 0 bases from V and 3 bases from J, with 10 bases in between. Germline V gene lookup returns CDR1 MGHRA and CDR2 YSYEKL. This CDR3 is 15 amino acids long. The DNA of the CDR3 is TGCGCCAGCAGCCAAGATCTGAAAATTACAGATACGCAGTATTTT. It is translated as CASSQDLKITDTQYF.

The V and J genes are TRBV5-1 and TRBJ1-1, with D possibly TRBD1 on 5 matching bases. Trimming removed 4 bases at V and 10 bases at J, with 14 bases between. The germline V gene encodes CDR1 SGHRS and CDR2 YFSETQ. This CDR3 spans 12 amino acids. The CDR3 here is CASSPGGVGAFF. The CDR3 coding sequence is TGCGCCAGCAGCCCTGGGGGGGTTGGAGCTTTCTTT.

This clonotype was picked up many times. The rearrangement joins TRBV7-6 to TRBJ2-7; 9 positions agree with TRBD1. CDR3 length: 15 amino acids. V shed 5 bases and J 2 bases; nucleotides not matched to a gene: 7. The germline V gene has CDR1 SGHVS and CDR2 FNYEAQ. CDR3 sequence reads: CASSTRDRATYEQYF. The CDR3 DNA is TGTGCCAGCAGCACCCGGGACAGGGCTACCTACGAGCAGTACTTC.

This clonotype occurred a few times. In DNA, the CDR3 is TGTGCCAGTAGTATGGCTCCCTACAATGAGCAGTTCTTC. This translates into CASSMAPYNEQFF. This sequence joins TRBV19 and TRBJ2-1; D not certain. Germline V lookup: CDR1 LNHDA, CDR2 SQIVND (reference sequence). This CDR3 region has 13 residues. Trimming cost V 3 bases and J 2 bases, with 5 bases left between them. Full variable domain (outside the CDR3, taken from reference TRBV19 and TRBJ2-1): DGGITQSPKYLFRKEGQNVTLSCEQNLNHDAMYWYRQDPGQGLRLIYYSQIVNDFQKGDIAEGYSVSREKKESFPLTVTSAQKNPTAFYLCASSMAPYNEQFFGPGTRLTVL.

This clonotype has at least ten counts. This chain links TRBV10-3 with TRBJ1-2; D is uncertain. V was shortened by 7 bases and J by 4 bases, with 13 bases between the two germline ends. Germline-derived CDR1 and CDR2 are ENHRY and SYGVKD. The CDR3 runs to 13 residues. CDR3 sequence (DNA): TGTGCCATCATGGAAAGCCTTAGCTATGGCTACACCTTC. Protein product: CAIMESLSYGYTF.

The rearrangement links TRBV28 to TRBJ2-7; 7 bases are a match to TRBD2. Germline assignment: CDR1 MDHEN and CDR2 SYDVKM. J was trimmed by 2 bases and V by 5 bases; bases with no gene match: 12. This CDR3 is built from 16 residues. The CDR3: CASSTRDYQSPYEQYF. The CDR3 DNA is TGTGCCAGCAGTACCCGGGACTACCAAAGCCCCTACGAGCAGTACTTC.

V and J are TRBV11-1 and TRBJ2-5; 7 positions agree with TRBD1. Germline values: CDR1 SGHAT, CDR2 FQDESV (reference sequence). CDR3 length equals 15 residues. V was pared by 5 bases and J by 1 base, with 7 bases of the junction left unmatched. CDR3 sequence reads: CASSPLRGPQETQYF. Here the CDR3 DNA reads TGTGCCAGCAGCCCTCTTAGGGGGCCCCAAGAGACCCAGTACTTC.

The rearrangement links TRBV15 to TRBJ2-3; 7 bases agree with TRBD1. The CDR3 covers 16 residues. The V gene's germline CDR1 is LNHNV and CDR2 YYDKDF (reference sequence). The junction had 7 bases not matched to a gene; V was cut back by 0 bases and J by 4 bases. CDR3 DNA: TGTGCCACCAGCAGAGACCCTGACAGGGTGGCAGATACGCAGTATTTT. This gives the protein CATSRDPDRVADTQYF.

This clonotype was detected only a few times. The rearrangement uses TRBV19 and TRBJ1-2; D unresolved. The V gene's germline CDR1 is LNHDA and CDR2 SQIVND (reference sequence). V dropped 5 bases and J dropped 4 bases, with 11 bases sitting between them. The CDR3 is 13 residues long. The CDR3 DNA reads TGTGCCAGTAGTCCCGGTGGGGTCTATGGCTACACCTTC. Protein: CASSPGGVYGYTF.

This clonotype was recorded many times. V gene TRBV7-6 combines with J gene TRBJ1-4; 8 nucleotides line up with TRBD1. Germline V gives CDR1 SGHVS, CDR2 FNYEAQ. The J segment lost 0 bases and the V segment lost 5 bases, leaving 8 bases of the junction unmatched. The CDR3 is 17 residues long. The CDR3 spells CASSPRTGRATNEKLFF. Here the CDR3 DNA reads TGTGCCAGCAGCCCGAGGACAGGGCGTGCAACTAATGAAAAACTGTTTTTT.

This clonotype was detected ten times or more. The rearrangement uses TRBV7-9 and TRBJ1-1; D perhaps matches TRBD1 (6 bases). Per germline, CDR1 SEHNR and CDR2 FQNEAQ (reference sequence). The ends were cut back, 1 base at V and 5 bases at J, with 14 bases in the middle. CDR3 length: 15 residues. DNA for the CDR3: TGTGCCAGCAGCTTAGTAGTGGCAGGGGAAACTGAAGCTTTCTTT. Translated: CASSLVVAGETEAFF.

The rearrangement uses TRBV28 and TRBJ1-1; D may be TRBD1 (6 bases). CDR1 and CDR2 from the germline V gene are MDHEN and SYDVKM. This CDR3 comprises 14 residues. Trimming took 2 bases from V and 5 from J, leaving 12 bases between them. The CDR3 loop is CASSLEQGRTEAFF. In DNA form, the CDR3 reads TGTGCCAGCAGTTTAGAACAGGGCCGAACTGAAGCTTTCTTT.